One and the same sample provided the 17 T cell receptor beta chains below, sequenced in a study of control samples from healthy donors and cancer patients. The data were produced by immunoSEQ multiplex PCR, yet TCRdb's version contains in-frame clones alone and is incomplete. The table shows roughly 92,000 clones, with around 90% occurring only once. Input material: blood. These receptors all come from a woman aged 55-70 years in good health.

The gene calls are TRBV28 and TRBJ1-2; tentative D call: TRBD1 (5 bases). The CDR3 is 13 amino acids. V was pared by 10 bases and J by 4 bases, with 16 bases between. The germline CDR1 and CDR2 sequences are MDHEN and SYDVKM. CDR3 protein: CAISLGGSYGYTF. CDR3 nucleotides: TGTGCCATCTCGCTCGGGGGAAGCTATGGCTACACCTTC.

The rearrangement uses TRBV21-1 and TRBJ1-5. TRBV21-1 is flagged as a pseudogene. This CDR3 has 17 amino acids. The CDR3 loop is CASSPWTPGGSNQPQHF. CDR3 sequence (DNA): TGTGCCAGCAGCCCTTGGACGCCGGGGGGGAGCAATCAGCCCCAGCATTTT.

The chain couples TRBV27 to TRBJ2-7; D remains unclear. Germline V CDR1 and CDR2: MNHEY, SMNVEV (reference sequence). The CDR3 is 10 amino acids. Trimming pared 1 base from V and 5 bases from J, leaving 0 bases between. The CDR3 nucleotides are TGTGCCAGCAGTTTATACGAGCAGTACTTC. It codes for CASSLYEQYF.

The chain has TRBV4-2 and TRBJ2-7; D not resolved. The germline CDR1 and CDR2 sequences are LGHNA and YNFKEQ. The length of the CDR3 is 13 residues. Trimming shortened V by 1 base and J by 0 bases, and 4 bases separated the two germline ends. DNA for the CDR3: TGTGCCAGCAGCCAAGGGGTCTCCTACGAGCAGTACTTC. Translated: CASSQGVSYEQYF.

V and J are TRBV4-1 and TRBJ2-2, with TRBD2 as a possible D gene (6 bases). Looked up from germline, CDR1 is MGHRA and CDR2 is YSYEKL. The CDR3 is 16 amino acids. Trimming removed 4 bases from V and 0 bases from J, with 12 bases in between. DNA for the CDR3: TGCGCCAGCAGCCGCGTCCTAGCGTCGAACACCGGGGAGCTGTTTTTT. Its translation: CASSRVLASNTGELFF.

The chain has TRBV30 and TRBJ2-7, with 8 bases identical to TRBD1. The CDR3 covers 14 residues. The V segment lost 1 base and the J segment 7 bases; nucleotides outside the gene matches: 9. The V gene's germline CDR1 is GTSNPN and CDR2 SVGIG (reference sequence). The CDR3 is CAWSEAGGLGEQYF. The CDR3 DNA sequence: TGTGCCTGGAGTGAGGCAGGGGGCCTGGGGGAGCAGTACTTC.

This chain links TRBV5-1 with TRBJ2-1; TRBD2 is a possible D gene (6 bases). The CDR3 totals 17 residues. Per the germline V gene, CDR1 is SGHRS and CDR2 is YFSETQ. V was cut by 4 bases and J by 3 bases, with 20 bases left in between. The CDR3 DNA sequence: TGCGCCAGCAGCCCCCGGCCCCTCCGCGGGGTCTACAATGAGCAGTTCTTC. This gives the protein CASSPRPLRGVYNEQFF. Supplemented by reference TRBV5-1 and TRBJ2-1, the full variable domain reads KAGVTQTPRYLIKTRGQQVTLSCSPISGHRSVSWYQQTPGQGLQFLFEYFSETQRNKGNFPGRFSGRQFSNSRSEMNVSTLELGDSALYLCASSPRPLRGVYNEQFFGPGTRLTVL.

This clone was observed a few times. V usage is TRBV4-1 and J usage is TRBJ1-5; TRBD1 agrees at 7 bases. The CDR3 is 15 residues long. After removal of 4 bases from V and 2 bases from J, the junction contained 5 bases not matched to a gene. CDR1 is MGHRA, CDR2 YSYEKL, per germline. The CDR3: CASSLEGARNQPQHF. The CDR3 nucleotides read TGCGCCAGCAGCCTTGAGGGGGCGCGCAATCAGCCCCAGCATTTT.

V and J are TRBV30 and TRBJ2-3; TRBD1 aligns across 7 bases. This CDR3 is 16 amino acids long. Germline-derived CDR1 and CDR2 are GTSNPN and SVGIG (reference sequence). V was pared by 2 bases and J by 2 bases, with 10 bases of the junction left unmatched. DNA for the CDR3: TGTGCCTGGAGTTCCTTAGACAGGGCCCTCACAGATACGCAGTATTTT. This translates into CAWSSLDRALTDTQYF.

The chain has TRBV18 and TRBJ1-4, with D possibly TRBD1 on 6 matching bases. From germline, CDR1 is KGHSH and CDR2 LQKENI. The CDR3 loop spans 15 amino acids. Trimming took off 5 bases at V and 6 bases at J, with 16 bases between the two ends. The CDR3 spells CASSTDPGHYEKLFF. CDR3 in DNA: TGTGCCAGCTCAACAGATCCGGGACACTATGAAAAACTGTTTTTT.

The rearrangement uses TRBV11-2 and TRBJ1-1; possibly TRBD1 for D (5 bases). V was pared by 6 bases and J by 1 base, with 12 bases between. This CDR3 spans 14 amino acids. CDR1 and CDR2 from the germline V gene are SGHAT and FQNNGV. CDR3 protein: CASSLGLWNTEAFF. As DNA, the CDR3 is TGTGCCAGCAGTTTGGGACTTTGGAACACTGAAGCTTTCTTT.

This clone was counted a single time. CDR3 sequence: CASRRDGALNTEAFF. The CDR3 DNA reads TGTGCCAGCCGCAGGGACGGAGCATTGAACACTGAAGCTTTCTTT. This sequence joins TRBV18 and TRBJ1-1, with D perhaps matching TRBD1 (5 bases). This CDR3 comprises 15 residues. V gave up 8 bases and J gave up 0 bases, with 16 bases separating them. CDR1 and CDR2 (germline): KGHSH, LQKENI.

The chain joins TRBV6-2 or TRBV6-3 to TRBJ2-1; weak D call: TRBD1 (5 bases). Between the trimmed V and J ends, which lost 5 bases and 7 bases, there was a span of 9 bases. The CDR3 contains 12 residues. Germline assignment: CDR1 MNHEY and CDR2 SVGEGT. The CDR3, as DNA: TGTGCCAGCAGTCGGAACAGGAATGAGCAGTTCTTC. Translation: CASSRNRNEQFF.

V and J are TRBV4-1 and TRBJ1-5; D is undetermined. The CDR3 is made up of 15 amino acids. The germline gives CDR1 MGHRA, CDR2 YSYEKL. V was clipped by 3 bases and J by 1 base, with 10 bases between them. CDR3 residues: CASSQVWESNQPQHF. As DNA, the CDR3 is TGCGCCAGCAGCCAGGTATGGGAGAGCAATCAGCCCCAGCATTTT.

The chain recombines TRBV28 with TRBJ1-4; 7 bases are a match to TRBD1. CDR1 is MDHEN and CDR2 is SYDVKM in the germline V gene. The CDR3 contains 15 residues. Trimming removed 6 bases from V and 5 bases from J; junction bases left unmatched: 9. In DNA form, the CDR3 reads TGTGCCAGCAGGGAGGAGACAGGGATCAATGAAAAACTGTTTTTT. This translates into CASREETGINEKLFF.

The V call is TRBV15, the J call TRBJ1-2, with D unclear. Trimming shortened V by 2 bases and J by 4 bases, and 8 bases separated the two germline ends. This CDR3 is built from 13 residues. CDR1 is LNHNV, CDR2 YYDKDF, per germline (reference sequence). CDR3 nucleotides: TGTGCCACCAGCAGAATAGGCGCCTATGGCTACACCTTC. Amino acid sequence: CATSRIGAYGYTF. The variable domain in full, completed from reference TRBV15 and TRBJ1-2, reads DAMVIQNPRYQVTQFGKPVTLSCSQTLNHNVMYWYQQKSSQAPKLLFHYYDKDFNNEADTPDNFQSRRPNTSFCFLDIRSPGLGDTAMYLCATSRIGAYGYTFGSGTRLTVV.

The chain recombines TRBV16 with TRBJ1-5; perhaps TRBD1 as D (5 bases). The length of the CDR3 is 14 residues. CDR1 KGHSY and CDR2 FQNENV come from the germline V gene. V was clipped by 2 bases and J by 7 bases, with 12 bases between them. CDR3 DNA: TGTGCCAGCAGCCAAGTCTCCGGGGGGCAGCCCCAGCATTTT. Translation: CASSQVSGGQPQHF.